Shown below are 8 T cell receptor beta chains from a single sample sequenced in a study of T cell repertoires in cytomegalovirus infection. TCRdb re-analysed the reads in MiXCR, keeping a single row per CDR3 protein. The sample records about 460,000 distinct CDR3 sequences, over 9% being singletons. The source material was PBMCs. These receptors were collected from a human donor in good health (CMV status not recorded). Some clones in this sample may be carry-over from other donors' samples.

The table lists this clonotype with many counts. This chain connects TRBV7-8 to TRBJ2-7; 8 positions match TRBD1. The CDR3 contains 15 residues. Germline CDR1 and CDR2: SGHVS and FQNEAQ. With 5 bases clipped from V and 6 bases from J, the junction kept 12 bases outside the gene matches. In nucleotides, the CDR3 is TGTGCCAGCAGCCATAGACGGGACAGGCGAGGCGAGCAGTACTTC. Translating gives CASSHRRDRRGEQYF.

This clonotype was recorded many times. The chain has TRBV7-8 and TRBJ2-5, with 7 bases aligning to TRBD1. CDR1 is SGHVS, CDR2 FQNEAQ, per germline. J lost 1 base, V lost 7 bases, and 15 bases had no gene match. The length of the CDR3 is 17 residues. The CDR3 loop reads CASTNSASQGVQETQYF. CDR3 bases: TGTGCCAGCACCAATTCAGCCTCCCAGGGGGTCCAAGAGACCCAGTACTTC.

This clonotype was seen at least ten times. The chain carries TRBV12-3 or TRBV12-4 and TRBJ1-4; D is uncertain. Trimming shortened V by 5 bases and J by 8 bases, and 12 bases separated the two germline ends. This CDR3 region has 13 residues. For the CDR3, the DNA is TGTGCCAGCAGTGTTCTTCGCGGCGAAAAACTGTTTTTT. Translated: CASSVLRGEKLFF.

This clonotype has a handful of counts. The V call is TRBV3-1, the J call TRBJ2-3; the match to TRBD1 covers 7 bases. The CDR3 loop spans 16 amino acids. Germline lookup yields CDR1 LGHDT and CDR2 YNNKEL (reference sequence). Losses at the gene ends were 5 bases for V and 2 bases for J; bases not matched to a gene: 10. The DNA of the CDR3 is TGTGCCAGCAGCTACCAACGGACAGGCCTCACAGATACGCAGTATTTT. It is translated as CASSYQRTGLTDTQYF.

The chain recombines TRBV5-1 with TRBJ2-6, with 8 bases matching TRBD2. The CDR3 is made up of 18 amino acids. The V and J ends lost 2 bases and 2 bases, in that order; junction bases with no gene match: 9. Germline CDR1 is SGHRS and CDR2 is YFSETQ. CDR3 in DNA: TGCGCCAGCAGCTTAAGGGGACTAGTTAACGCTGGGGCCAACGTCCTGACTTTC. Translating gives CASSLRGLVNAGANVLTF.

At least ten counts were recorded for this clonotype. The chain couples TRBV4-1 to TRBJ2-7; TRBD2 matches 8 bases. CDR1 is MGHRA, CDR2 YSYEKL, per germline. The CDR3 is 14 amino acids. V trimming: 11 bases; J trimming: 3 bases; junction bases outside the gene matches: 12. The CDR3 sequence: CASQREAGDYEQYF. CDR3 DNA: TGCGCCTCACAAAGGGAAGCGGGAGACTACGAGCAGTACTTC.

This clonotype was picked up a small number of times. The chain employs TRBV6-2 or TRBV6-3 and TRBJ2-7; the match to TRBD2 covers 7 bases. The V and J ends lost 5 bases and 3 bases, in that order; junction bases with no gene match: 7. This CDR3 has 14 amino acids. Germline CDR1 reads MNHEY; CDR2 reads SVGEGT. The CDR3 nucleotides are TGTGCCAGCAGTCCAAGCGGGATTGTCTACGAGCAGTACTTC. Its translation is CASSPSGIVYEQYF.

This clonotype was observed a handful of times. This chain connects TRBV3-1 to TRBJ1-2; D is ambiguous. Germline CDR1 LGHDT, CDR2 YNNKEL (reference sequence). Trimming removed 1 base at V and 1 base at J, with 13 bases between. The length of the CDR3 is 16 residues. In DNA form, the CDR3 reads TGTGCCAGCAGCCAAGGGCCCCCGTTAGGTAACTATGGCTACACCTTC. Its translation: CASSQGPPLGNYGYTF.